This T cell receptor beta chain is drawn from a study of Ad26.COV2.S vaccination and SARS-CoV-2 variants. Looking at the study overall: Ad26.COV2.S, an intramuscular injection, was given once or twice 56 days apart.

The treatment: 15 to 20 received Ad26.COV2.S at low or high dose, single or two shots; roughly five received placebo; per-sample allocation not given. Sample collection was performed on day 63 after the first vaccine or placebo injection. Donor was an adult aged 18-55 years in Boston. Using immunoSEQ multiplex PCR, the repertoire was profiled, and TCRdb retains in-frame clones only, with some absent. The table lists under 600,000 clones, about nine tenths of them singletons. The sequence came from a person between 18 and 59 years old who received the Ad26.COV2.S COVID-19 vaccine or a placebo. The sample consisted of peripheral blood, taken in a trial of Ad26.COV2.S vaccine versus placebo.

The CDR3 region is CASSWGQGDGQPQHF. CDR3 bases: TGTGCCAGCAGTTGGGGACAGGGTGACGGTCAGCCCCAGCATTTT. The chain links TRBV6-6 to TRBJ1-5; TRBD1 matches at 9 bases. CDR1 and CDR2 (germline): MNHNY, SVGAGI (reference sequence). With 4 bases clipped from V and 6 bases from J, the junction kept 7 bases outside the gene matches. The CDR3 is 15 amino acids.